This TCR beta chain emerged from a study of Ad26.COV2.S vaccination and SARS-CoV-2 variants. Study information: Within the COV1001 Ad26.COV2.S trial arm, the donor was enrolled. Study-wide points: Considerable breadth of spike-specific CD8+ and CD4+ T cell responses has reportedly been documented following vaccination. Measurements of TCR breadth and depth may have given underestimates of the total T cell responses.

TCRdb's copy holds only in-frame clones and misses some; the assay was immunoSEQ multiplex PCR. Of roughly 250,000 clones listed, around 85% are singletons. Remarks on this clone: The antigen is undetermined.

Treatment indicated: over 15 received Ad26.COV2.S at low or high dose, single or two shots; about five received placebo; per-sample allocation not given. All samples were drawn on day 63, counting from the first vaccine or placebo injection. The CDR3 covers 13 residues. Per germline, CDR1 SGHRS and CDR2 YFSETQ. V dropped 4 bases and J dropped 3; count of bases not matched to a gene: 0. This chain uses TRBV5-1 with TRBJ2-2, with 7 bases matching TRBD1. The sequence was collected from a person aged 18-65 years who received the Ad26.COV2.S COVID-19 vaccine or a placebo. The input for sequencing was peripheral blood, taken in a trial of Ad26.COV2.S vaccine versus placebo. Here the CDR3 reads CASSGTDTGELFF. CDR3 coding DNA: TGCGCCAGCAGCGGGACAGACACCGGGGAGCTGTTTTTT.